The clone carrying this T cell receptor (beta chain) was observed a single time. CDR1 and CDR2 (germline): SSHAT, FNYEAQ (reference sequence). V trimming: 1 base; J trimming: 0 bases; junction bases outside the gene matches: 13. The CDR3 spans 19 residues. PCR involved 60 Vbeta and 13 Jbeta primers. Sequencing was performed with immunoSEQ multiplex PCR; in TCRdb, only in-frame clones are kept and a portion is missing. The table records 140,000 to 150,000 clones, around 59% of them present only once. The sample originates from a study of cytomegalovirus exposure and HLA in healthy donors. This receptor was taken from a male donor in good health and CMV-seronegative. The sequencing input was PBMCs. The chain is built from TRBV7-7 and TRBJ2-3, with TRBD1 identical over 7 bases. The CDR3: CASSLETKDRRYSTDTQYF. The CDR3 DNA follows: TGTGCCAGCAGCTTAGAGACAAAGGACAGGAGATACAGCACAGATACGCAGTATTTT.